What follows are 32 T cell receptor beta chains derived from one specimen sequenced in a study of blood T cell repertoires in COVID-19. Only in-frame clones appear in the TCRdb table, and some are missing; sequencing was by immunoSEQ multiplex PCR. This table holds 450,000 to 600,000 clones, about nine tenths found once. Material for sequencing was PBMCs or T cells enriched from blood (not recorded which). All receptors derive from a woman aged 18-30 years who had recovered from COVID-19.

The chain carries TRBV4-2 and TRBJ1-6; D not certain. The CDR3 consists of 18 residues. Germline loops: CDR1 LGHNA, CDR2 YNFKEQ. The V end was cut by 0 bases, the J end by 0 bases, with 12 bases between. DNA of the CDR3: TGTGCCAGCAGCCAAGATTTGGTGGCAAGCTCCTATAATTCACCCCTCCACTTT. It yields the protein CASSQDLVASSYNSPLHF.

The genes are TRBV19 and TRBJ2-5; TRBD2 is a possible D gene (5 bases). The CDR3 sequence is 16 residues long. Trimming removed 0 bases from V and 0 bases from J, with 11 bases in between. CDR1 and CDR2 from the germline V gene are LNHDA and SQIVND (reference sequence). CDR3 DNA: TGTGCCAGTAGTATAGATCTCAGCGGCAACCAAGAGACCCAGTACTTC. It codes for CASSIDLSGNQETQYF.

The chain recombines TRBV6-5 with TRBJ2-2; the D gene is possibly TRBD2 (6 bases). Germline values: CDR1 MNHEY, CDR2 SVGAGI. Trimming took 5 bases from V and 8 from J, leaving 15 bases between them. The CDR3 totals 14 residues. This chain's CDR3 is CASSPGGVWGELFF. Here the CDR3 DNA reads TGTGCCAGCAGTCCCGGGGGTGTTTGGGGGGAGCTGTTTTTT.

J is TRBJ1-2 and V is TRBV3-1 (or the pseudogene TRBV3-2); the match to TRBD1 covers 9 bases. CDR3 length equals 15 residues. With 0 bases clipped from V and 4 bases from J, the junction kept 3 bases outside the gene matches. Germline V gives CDR1 LGHDT, CDR2 YNNKEL (reference sequence). The CDR3 reads CASSQERTGAYGYTF. The CDR3 DNA reads as TGTGCCAGCAGCCAAGAAAGGACAGGGGCCTATGGCTACACCTTC.

The chain has TRBV4-1 and TRBJ2-3, with TRBD1 matching over 8 bases. This CDR3 region has 16 residues. V gave up 3 bases and J gave up 4 bases; unmatched junction bases: 9. Per the germline V gene, CDR1 is MGHRA and CDR2 is YSYEKL. Here the CDR3 DNA reads TGCGCCAGCAGCCAGGCAGGACAGGGACGTGCAGATACGCAGTATTTT. This sequence encodes CASSQAGQGRADTQYF.

The CDR3 bases are TGTGCCAGCAGCTGGGGTGACAGTTTCTCCTACGAGCAGTACTTC. This gives the protein CASSWGDSFSYEQYF. J is TRBJ2-7 and V is TRBV5-4, with a weak D call TRBD1 (5 bases). Germline V CDR1 and CDR2: SGHNT, YYREEE (reference sequence). Trimming removed 3 bases at V and 0 bases at J, with 13 bases between. The CDR3 length is 15 residues.

The rearrangement uses TRBV5-5 and TRBJ2-7; 9 bases match TRBD1. CDR3 length: 14 amino acids. Trimming at V came to 5 bases and at J to 1 base, leaving 4 bases not matched to a gene. CDR1 is SGHKS and CDR2 is YYEKEE in the germline V gene (reference sequence). The CDR3 reads CASSPGQGSYEQYF. The CDR3 nucleotides read TGTGCCAGCAGTCCCGGACAGGGGTCCTACGAGCAGTACTTC. Supplemented by reference TRBV5-5 and TRBJ2-7, the full variable domain reads DAGVTQSPTHLIKTRGQQVTLRCSPISGHKSVSWYQQVLGQGPQFIFQYYEKEERGRGNFPDRFSARQFPNYSSELNVNALLLGDSALYLCASSPGQGSYEQYFGPGTRLTVT.

The V call is TRBV19, the J call TRBJ1-5, with TRBD1 matching over 7 bases. Per the germline V gene, CDR1 is LNHDA and CDR2 is SQIVND (reference sequence). V shed 9 bases, J shed 3 bases, and the junction held 8 bases outside the gene matches. The CDR3 totals 14 residues. CDR3 amino acids: CASRDSLLNQPQHF. The CDR3, as DNA: TGTGCCAGCAGGGACAGCCTTCTCAATCAGCCCCAGCATTTT.

This clone has only one observation. V is TRBV7-8 and J is TRBJ2-1; no clear D. Germline V CDR1 and CDR2: SGHVS, FQNEAQ. Trimming left V 6 bases short and J 3 bases short, with 12 bases between. The CDR3 length is 14 residues. The DNA of the CDR3 is TGTGCCAGCAGTTCTTCTACGGTCTACAATGAGCAGTTCTTC. It codes for CASSSSTVYNEQFF.

The CDR3: CATLDRDKSYEQYF. As DNA, the CDR3 is TGTGCCACCCTAGACCGGGACAAATCCTACGAGCAGTACTTC. The V call is TRBV21-1, the J call TRBJ2-7; the DNA was not used to check the table's D call, TRBD1. TRBV21-1 is annotated as a pseudogene. The CDR3 is 14 residues long.

This clone was seen just once. CDR3 bases: TGCGCCAGCAGAAGGGGGAACACTGAAGCTTTCTTT. Its protein product is CASRRGNTEAFF. The chain employs TRBV5-1 and TRBJ1-1, with D perhaps matching TRBD1 (5 bases). CDR1 is SGHRS and CDR2 is YFSETQ in the germline V gene. The CDR3 is 12 residues long. The V end was cut by 5 bases, the J end by 1 base, with 6 bases between. The variable domain in full, completed from reference TRBV5-1 and TRBJ1-1, reads KAGVTQTPRYLIKTRGQQVTLSCSPISGHRSVSWYQQTPGQGLQFLFEYFSETQRNKGNFPGRFSGRQFSNSRSEMNVSTLELGDSALYLCASRRGNTEAFFGQGTRLTVV.

The chain has TRBV30 and TRBJ1-2, with 8 bases that match TRBD1. In germline, CDR1 is GTSNPN, CDR2 SVGIG (reference sequence). J gave up 2 bases and V 2 bases, and 7 bases lay outside the gene matches. This CDR3 is 15 amino acids long. This chain's CDR3 is CAWSLSRTGNYGYTF. In DNA, the CDR3 is TGTGCCTGGAGTTTATCCCGGACAGGGAACTATGGCTACACCTTC.

This clone appeared a single time. The V and J genes are TRBV7-8 and TRBJ2-4; 9 bases map to TRBD2. Germline V CDR1 and CDR2: SGHVS, FQNEAQ. This CDR3 is built from 18 residues. Germline trimming cut 5 bases from V and 0 bases from J; bases unmatched to any gene: 11. The CDR3 spells CASSPGVLAGLAKNIQYF. CDR3 coding DNA: TGTGCCAGCAGCCCCGGGGTACTAGCGGGTCTAGCCAAAAACATTCAGTACTTC. The full variable domain, its missing parts supplied by reference TRBV7-8 and TRBJ2-4, is GAGVSQSPRYKVAKRGQDVALRCDPISGHVSLFWYQQALGQGPEFLTYFQNEAQLDKSGLPSDRFFAERPEGSVSTLKIQRTQQEDSAVYLCASSPGVLAGLAKNIQYFGAGTRLSVL.

This clone was counted between two and nine times. The chain links TRBV28 to TRBJ2-7, with 7 bases fitting TRBD2. Germline V CDR1 and CDR2: MDHEN, SYDVKM. The CDR3 consists of 13 residues. Germline trimming cut 3 bases from V and 5 bases from J; bases unmatched to any gene: 4. DNA of the CDR3: TGTGCCAGCAGTTTGGCAGGGAGGGACGAGCAGTACTTC. It yields the protein CASSLAGRDEQYF.

The CDR3 reads CASGLWDTLFYEQYF. The CDR3 region has the DNA TGTGCTAGTGGTTTGTGGGACACATTATTCTACGAGCAGTACTTC. The chain recombines TRBV12-5 with TRBJ2-7; D might be TRBD1 (6 bases). The CDR3 totals 15 residues. The ends were cut back, 2 bases at V and 3 bases at J, with 14 bases in the middle. Germline V gene data show CDR1 as LGHNT and CDR2 as FRNRAP.

The chain carries TRBV30 and TRBJ1-6, with 10 bases aligning to TRBD1. Germline V CDR1 and CDR2: GTSNPN, SVGIG (reference sequence). The CDR3 extends over 16 amino acids. The J segment lost 7 bases and the V segment lost 2 bases, leaving 8 bases of the junction unmatched. The CDR3 DNA follows: TGTGCCTGGAGTCCCCGTGGGGACAGGGGAAATTCACCCCTCCACTTT. Protein sequence: CAWSPRGDRGNSPLHF.

This chain joins TRBV6-5 and TRBJ2-3; 12 bases are a match to TRBD2. CDR1 MNHEY and CDR2 SVGAGI come from the germline V gene. V lost 8 bases, J lost 4 bases, and 7 bases stayed unmatched. The CDR3 sequence is 15 residues long. The CDR3 DNA reads as TGTGCCAGCGCTACTAGCGGGGGGCTGTCAGATACGCAGTATTTT. Translated: CASATSGGLSDTQYF.

This chain uses TRBV6-1 with TRBJ1-5; TRBD1 matches 10 bases. This CDR3 has 17 residues. The germline V gene has CDR1 MNHNS and CDR2 SASEGT. With V trimmed by 2 bases and J by 4 bases, 8 bases remained unmatched. The DNA of the CDR3 is TGTGCCAGCAGTGAACTTCATGGGACAGGGGAAAATCAGCCCCAGCATTTT. Protein product: CASSELHGTGENQPQHF.

The chain uses TRBV6-6 and TRBJ1-4; 7 bases fit TRBD1. The trim removed 6 bases at V and 8 bases at J, leaving 6 bases unmatched. The CDR3 sequence is 13 residues long. The germline CDR1 and CDR2 sequences are MNHNY and SVGAGI (reference sequence). In DNA form, the CDR3 reads TGTGCCAGCAGGGGACAGAGAGTCGAAAAACTGTTTTTT. It translates to CASRGQRVEKLFF.

This clone was seen a single time. The CDR3 is CASSGTQGKGSVGYTF. For the CDR3, the DNA is TGTGCCAGCAGTGGTACTCAGGGGAAGGGGAGTGTCGGCTACACCTTC. The chain employs TRBV25-1 and TRBJ1-2; D is perhaps TRBD1 (6 bases). This CDR3 region has 16 residues. V lost 4 bases and J 8 bases, leaving 23 bases between the germline ends. Germline-derived CDR1 and CDR2 are MGHDK and SYGVNS.

V and J are TRBV3-1 (or the pseudogene TRBV3-2) and TRBJ2-3, with D possibly matching TRBD1 (5 bases). CDR1 and CDR2 (germline): LGHDT, YNNKEL (reference sequence). With 4 bases removed from V and 2 bases from J, the gap between germline ends came to 10 bases. The CDR3 is made up of 14 amino acids. CDR3 residues: CASSPDIPTDTQYF. CDR3 DNA: TGTGCCAGCAGCCCGGACATACCCACAGATACGCAGTATTTT.

The V call is TRBV18, the J call TRBJ1-2; possible D gene TRBD1, 5 bases. The CDR3 is 14 amino acids. Trimming stripped 6 bases from V and 4 bases from J, with 15 bases between. CDR1 and CDR2 (germline): KGHSH, LQKENI. The CDR3 here is CASSLDGGSYGYTF. DNA for the CDR3: TGTGCCAGCTCCCTCGACGGGGGATCCTATGGCTACACCTTC.

This rearrangement joins TRBV5-1 to TRBJ1-6; possibly TRBD1 for D (5 bases). Trimming took off 0 bases at V and 10 bases at J, with 14 bases between the two ends. The CDR3 is 15 residues long. From germline, CDR1 is SGHRS and CDR2 YFSETQ. CDR3 nucleotide sequence: TGCGCCAGCAGCTTGGAAGGACACGCCAGGTCACCCCTCCACTTT. Its protein is CASSLEGHARSPLHF.

For this clone: Other DNA sequences in the same sample also yield this CDR3. The chain joins TRBV5-1 to TRBJ2-5, with 10 positions matching TRBD1. CDR1 is SGHRS and CDR2 is YFSETQ in the germline V gene. This CDR3 is built from 14 residues. J gave up 3 bases and V 4 bases, and 3 bases lay outside the gene matches. The CDR3 here is CASSPGTGEETQYF. CDR3 nucleotide sequence: TGCGCCAGCAGCCCAGGGACAGGGGAAGAGACCCAGTACTTC.

The gene calls are TRBV9 and TRBJ2-1; the match to TRBD2 covers 12 bases. V lost 2 bases and J lost 8; bases outside the gene matches: 5. This CDR3 contains 15 residues. CDR1 is SGDLS and CDR2 is YYNGEE in the germline V gene. The CDR3 reads CASSVATSGGYEQFF. The CDR3 nucleotides are TGTGCCAGCAGCGTGGCGACTAGCGGGGGCTATGAGCAGTTCTTC.

This clone was observed a few times. V and J are TRBV6-5 and TRBJ1-3, with D possibly TRBD1 on 5 matching bases. From germline, CDR1 is MNHEY and CDR2 SVGAGI. V was cut by 7 bases and J by 0 bases, with 10 bases left in between. The CDR3 covers 14 residues. CDR3 in DNA: TGTGCCAGCAAGAAGGGGCACTCTGGAAACACCATATATTTT. Its protein is CASKKGHSGNTIYF.

Remarks on this clone: The same CDR3 is also encoded by other DNA sequences in this sample. The V gene is TRBV15, the J gene TRBJ1-1; 12 bases are a match to TRBD1. Unmatched junction bases numbered 10, after V lost 0 bases and J lost 5 bases. This CDR3 is 18 amino acids long. Germline CDR1 and CDR2: LNHNV and YYDKDF (reference sequence). CDR3 sequence: CATSRDRGTGGAKTEAFF. DNA for the CDR3: TGTGCCACCAGCAGAGATAGAGGGACAGGGGGCGCAAAAACTGAAGCTTTCTTT.

The chain joins TRBV28 to TRBJ1-2; 7 nucleotides align to TRBD1. The CDR3 length is 14 residues. Trimming removed 8 bases from V and 4 bases from J; junction bases left unmatched: 10. Germline loops: CDR1 MDHEN, CDR2 SYDVKM. The CDR3 here is CASLLVTGAYGYTF. The CDR3 DNA reads as TGTGCCAGCCTACTGGTTACAGGGGCCTATGGCTACACCTTC.

The chain links TRBV27 to TRBJ2-7, with 12 bases identical to TRBD2. In germline, CDR1 is MNHEY, CDR2 SMNVEV (reference sequence). CDR3 size: 15 residues. V gave up 5 bases and J gave up 7 bases; unmatched junction bases: 9. CDR3 residues: CASSPTTSGGTEQYF. The CDR3 coding sequence is TGTGCCAGCAGTCCGACGACTAGCGGGGGAACGGAGCAGTACTTC.

V gene TRBV7-3 combines with J gene TRBJ2-5; 13 nucleotides match TRBD2. The J segment lost 5 bases and the V segment lost 5 bases, leaving 5 bases of the junction unmatched. Germline V gene data show CDR1 as SGHTA and CDR2 as FQGTGA. The CDR3 covers 15 residues. The CDR3 here is CASSPLAGGPETQYF. DNA of the CDR3: TGTGCCAGCAGCCCACTAGCGGGGGGGCCGGAGACCCAGTACTTC. Drawing the rest from reference TRBV7-3 and TRBJ2-5, the complete variable domain is GAGVSQTPSNKVTEKGKYVELRCDPISGHTALYWYRQSLGQGPEFLIYFQGTGAADDSGLPNDRFFAVRPEGSVSTLKIQRTERGDSAVYLCASSPLAGGPETQYFGPGTRLLVL.

This chain uses TRBV23-1 with TRBJ2-1; 9 bases align to TRBD1. TRBV23-1 is an ORF for which the function is uncertain. Trimming cost V 4 bases and J 7 bases; bases outside gene matches: 5. The CDR3 extends over 14 amino acids. CDR3 nucleotide sequence: TGCGCCAGCAGTCCCGGGACAGGGCCAAATGAGCAGTTCTTC. Its translation: CASSPGTGPNEQFF.

Of note for this clone: This sample includes further DNA sequences coding for the same CDR3. The genes are TRBV5-8 and TRBJ2-4; 10 bases line up with TRBD1. CDR1 and CDR2 from the germline V gene are SGHTS and YDEGEE. This CDR3 is 14 amino acids long. Germline trimming cut 0 bases from V and 7 bases from J; bases unmatched to any gene: 1. This chain's CDR3 is CASSLGTGGNIQYF. CDR3 DNA sequence: TGTGCCAGCAGCTTGGGGACAGGGGGGAACATTCAGTACTTC.